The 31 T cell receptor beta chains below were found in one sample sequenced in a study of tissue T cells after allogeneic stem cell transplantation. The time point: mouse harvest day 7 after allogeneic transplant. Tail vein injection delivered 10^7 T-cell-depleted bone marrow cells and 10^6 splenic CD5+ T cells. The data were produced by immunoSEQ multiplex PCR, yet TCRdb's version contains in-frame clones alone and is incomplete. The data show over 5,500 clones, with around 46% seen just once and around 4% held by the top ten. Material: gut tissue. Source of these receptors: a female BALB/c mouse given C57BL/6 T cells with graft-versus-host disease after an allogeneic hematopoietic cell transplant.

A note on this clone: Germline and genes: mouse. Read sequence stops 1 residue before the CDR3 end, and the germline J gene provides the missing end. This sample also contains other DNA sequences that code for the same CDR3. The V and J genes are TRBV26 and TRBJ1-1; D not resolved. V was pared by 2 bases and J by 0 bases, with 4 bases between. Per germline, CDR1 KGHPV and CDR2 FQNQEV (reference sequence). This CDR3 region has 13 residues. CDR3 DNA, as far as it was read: TGTGCCAGCAGTCTGAGACAGAACACAGAAGTCTTC. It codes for CASSLRQNTEVF. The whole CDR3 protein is CASSLRQNTEVFF.

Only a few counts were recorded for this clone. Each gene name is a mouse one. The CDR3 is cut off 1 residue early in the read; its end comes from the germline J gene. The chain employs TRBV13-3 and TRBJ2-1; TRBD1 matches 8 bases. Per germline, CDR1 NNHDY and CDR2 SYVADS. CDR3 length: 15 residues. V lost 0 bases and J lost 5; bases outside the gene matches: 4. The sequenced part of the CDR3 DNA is TGTGCCAGCAGTGATGTCAGGACAGGGAATGCTGAGCAGTTC. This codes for CASSDVRTGNAEQF. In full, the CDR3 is CASSDVRTGNAEQFF.

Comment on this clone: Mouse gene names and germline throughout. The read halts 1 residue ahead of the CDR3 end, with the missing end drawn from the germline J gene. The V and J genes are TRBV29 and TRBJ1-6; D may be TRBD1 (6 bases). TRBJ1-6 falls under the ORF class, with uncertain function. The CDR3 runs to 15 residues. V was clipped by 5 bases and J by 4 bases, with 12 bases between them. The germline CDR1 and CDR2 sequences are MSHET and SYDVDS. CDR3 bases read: TGTGCTAGCAGTCTCCGGGACACTTATAATTCGCCCCTCTAC. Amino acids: CASSLRDTYNSPLY. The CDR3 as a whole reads CASSLRDTYNSPLYF.

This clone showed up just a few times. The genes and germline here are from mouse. CDR3 residues: CASSLQGNQDTQYF. Partial CDR3 DNA: TGTGCCAGCTCTCTTCAGGGTAACCAAGACACCCAGTAC. The V call is TRBV12-2, the J call TRBJ2-5; a weak D match, TRBD1 (5 bases). The CDR3 end lies 1 residue beyond the end of the read and is filled in from the germline J gene. Trimming pared 1 base from V and 0 bases from J, leaving 7 bases between. Germline V lookup: CDR1 SGHLS, CDR2 HYDKME. CDR3 length equals 14 residues.

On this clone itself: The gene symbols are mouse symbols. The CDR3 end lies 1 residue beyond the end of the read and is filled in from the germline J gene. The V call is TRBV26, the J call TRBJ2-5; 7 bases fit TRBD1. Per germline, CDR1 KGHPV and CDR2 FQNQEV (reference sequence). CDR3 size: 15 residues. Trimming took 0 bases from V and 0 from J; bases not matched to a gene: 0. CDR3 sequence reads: CASSLSGQNQDTQYF. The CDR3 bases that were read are TGTGCCAGCAGTCTGTCGGGACAGAACCAAGACACCCAGTAC.

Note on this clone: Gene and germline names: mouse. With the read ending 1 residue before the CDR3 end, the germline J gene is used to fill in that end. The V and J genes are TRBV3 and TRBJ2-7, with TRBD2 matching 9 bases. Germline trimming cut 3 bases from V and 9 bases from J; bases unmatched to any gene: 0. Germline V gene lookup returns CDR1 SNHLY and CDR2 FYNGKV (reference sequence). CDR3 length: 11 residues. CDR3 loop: CASSLTGGQYF. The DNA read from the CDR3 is TGTGCCAGCAGCTTGACTGGGGGACAGTAC.

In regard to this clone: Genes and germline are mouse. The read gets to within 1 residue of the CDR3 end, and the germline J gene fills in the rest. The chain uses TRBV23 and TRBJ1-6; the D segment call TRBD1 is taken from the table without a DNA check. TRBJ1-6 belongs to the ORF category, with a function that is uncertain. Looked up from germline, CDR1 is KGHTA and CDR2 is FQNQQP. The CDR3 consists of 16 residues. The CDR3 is CSSSQGQGAYNSPLYF. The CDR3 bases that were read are TGCTCCAGCAGTCAAGGACAGGGGGCTTATAATTCGCCCCTCTAC.

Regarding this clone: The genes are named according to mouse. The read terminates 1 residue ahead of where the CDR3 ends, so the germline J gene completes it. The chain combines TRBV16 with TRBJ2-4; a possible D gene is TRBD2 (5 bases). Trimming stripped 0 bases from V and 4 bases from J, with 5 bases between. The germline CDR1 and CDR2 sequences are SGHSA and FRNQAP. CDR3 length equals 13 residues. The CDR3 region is CASSLDGENTLYF. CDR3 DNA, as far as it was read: TGTGCAAGCAGCTTAGATGGGGAAAACACCTTGTAC.

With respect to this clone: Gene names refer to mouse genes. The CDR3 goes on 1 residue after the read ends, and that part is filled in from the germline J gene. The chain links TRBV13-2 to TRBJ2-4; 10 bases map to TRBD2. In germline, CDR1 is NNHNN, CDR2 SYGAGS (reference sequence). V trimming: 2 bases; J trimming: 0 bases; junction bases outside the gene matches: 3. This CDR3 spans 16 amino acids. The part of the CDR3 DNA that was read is TGTGCCAGCGGTGAGGGGACTGGGGCTAGTCAAAACACCTTGTAC. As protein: CASGEGTGASQNTLY. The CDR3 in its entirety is CASGEGTGASQNTLYF.

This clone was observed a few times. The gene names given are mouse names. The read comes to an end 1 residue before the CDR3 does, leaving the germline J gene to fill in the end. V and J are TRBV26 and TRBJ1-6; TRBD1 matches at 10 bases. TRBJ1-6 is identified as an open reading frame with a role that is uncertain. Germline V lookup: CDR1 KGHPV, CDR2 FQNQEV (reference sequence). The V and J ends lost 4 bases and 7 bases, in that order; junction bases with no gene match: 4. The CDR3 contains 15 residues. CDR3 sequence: CASSRDRGWNSPLYF. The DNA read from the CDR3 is TGTGCCAGCAGTCGGGACAGGGGATGGAATTCGCCCCTCTAC.

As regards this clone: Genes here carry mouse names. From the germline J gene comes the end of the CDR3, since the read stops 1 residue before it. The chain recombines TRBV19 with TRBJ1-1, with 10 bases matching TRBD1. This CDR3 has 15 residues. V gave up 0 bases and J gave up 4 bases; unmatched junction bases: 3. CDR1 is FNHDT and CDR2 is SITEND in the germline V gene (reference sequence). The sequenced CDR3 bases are TGTGCCAGCAGTATAGCAGGGACAGGGGCCACAGAAGTCTTC. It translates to CASSIAGTGATEVF. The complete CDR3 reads CASSIAGTGATEVFF.

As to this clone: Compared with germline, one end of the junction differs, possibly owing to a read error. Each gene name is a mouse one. The CDR3 spells CANSLEQGDNSPLYF. The covered CDR3 bases are TGTGCCAACTCTCTCGAACAGGGGGATAATTCGCCCCTCTAC. The chain recombines TRBV12-2 with TRBJ1-6; TRBD1 matches at 8 bases. From the germline J gene comes the end of the CDR3, since the read stops 1 residue before it. TRBJ1-6 is marked as an open reading frame, function uncertain. Germline V gene sequence: CDR1 SGHLS, CDR2 HYDKME. The CDR3 sequence is 15 residues long.

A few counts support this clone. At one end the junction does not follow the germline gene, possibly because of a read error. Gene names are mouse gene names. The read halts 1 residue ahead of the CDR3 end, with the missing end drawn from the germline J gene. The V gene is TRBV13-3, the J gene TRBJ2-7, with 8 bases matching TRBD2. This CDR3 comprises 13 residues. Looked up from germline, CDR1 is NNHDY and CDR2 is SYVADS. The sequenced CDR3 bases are TGTGCCCGCAGTGGGGGGGGGCCGGGGGAACAGTAC. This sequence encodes CARSGGGPGEQY. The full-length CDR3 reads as CARSGGGPGEQYF.

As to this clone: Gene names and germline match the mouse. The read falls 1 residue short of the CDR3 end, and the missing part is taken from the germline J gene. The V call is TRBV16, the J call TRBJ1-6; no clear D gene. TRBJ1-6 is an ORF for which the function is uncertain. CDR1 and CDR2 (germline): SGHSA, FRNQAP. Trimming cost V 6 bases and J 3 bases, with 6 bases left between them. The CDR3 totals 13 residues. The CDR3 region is CASRTIYNSPLYF. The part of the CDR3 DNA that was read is TGTGCAAGCAGAACAATCTATAATTCGCCCCTCTAC.

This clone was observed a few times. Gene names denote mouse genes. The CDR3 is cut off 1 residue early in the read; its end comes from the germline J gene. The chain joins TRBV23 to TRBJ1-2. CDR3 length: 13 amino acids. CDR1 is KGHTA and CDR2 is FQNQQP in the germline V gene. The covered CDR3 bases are TGCTCCAGCAGTCAATCCTGGGGCGCCGACTACACC. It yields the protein CSSSQSWGADYT. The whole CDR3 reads CSSSQSWGADYTF.

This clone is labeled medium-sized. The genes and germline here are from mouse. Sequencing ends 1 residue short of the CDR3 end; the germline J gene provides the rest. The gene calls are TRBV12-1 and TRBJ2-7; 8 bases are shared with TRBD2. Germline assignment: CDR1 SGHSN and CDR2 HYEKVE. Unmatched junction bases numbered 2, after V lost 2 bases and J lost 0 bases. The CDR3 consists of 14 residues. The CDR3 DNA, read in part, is TGTGCCAGCTCTCCTGGGGGGAGCTCCTATGAACAGTAC. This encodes CASSPGGSSYEQY. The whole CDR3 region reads CASSPGGSSYEQYF.

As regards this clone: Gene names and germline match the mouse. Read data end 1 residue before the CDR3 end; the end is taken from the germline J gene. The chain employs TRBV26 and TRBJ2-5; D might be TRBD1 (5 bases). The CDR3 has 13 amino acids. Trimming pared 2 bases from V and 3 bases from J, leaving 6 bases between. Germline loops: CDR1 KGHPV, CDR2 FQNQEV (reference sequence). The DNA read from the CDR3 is TGTGCCAGCAGTCTGGGACATCAAGACACCCAGTAC. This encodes CASSLGHQDTQY. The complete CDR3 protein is CASSLGHQDTQYF.

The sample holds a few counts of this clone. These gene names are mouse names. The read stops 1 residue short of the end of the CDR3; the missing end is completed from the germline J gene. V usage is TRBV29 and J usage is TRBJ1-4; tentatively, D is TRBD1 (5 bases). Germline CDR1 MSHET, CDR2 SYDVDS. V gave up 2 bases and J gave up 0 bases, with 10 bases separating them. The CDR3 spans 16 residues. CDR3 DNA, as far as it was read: TGTGCTAGCAGTTTAGGGGGGGGAATTTCCAACGAAAGATTATTT. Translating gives CASSLGGGISNERLF. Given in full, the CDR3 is CASSLGGGISNERLFF.

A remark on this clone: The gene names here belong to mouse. The part of the CDR3 DNA that was read is TGCTCCAGCAGCCCCGGGGGACGAAACACCTTGTAC. Protein product: CSSSPGGRNTLY. The CDR3, in full, reads CSSSPGGRNTLYF. The chain employs TRBV23 and TRBJ2-4. The CDR3 goes on 1 residue after the read ends, and that part is filled in from the germline J gene. Per the germline V gene, CDR1 is KGHTA and CDR2 is FQNQQP. The CDR3 extends over 13 amino acids.

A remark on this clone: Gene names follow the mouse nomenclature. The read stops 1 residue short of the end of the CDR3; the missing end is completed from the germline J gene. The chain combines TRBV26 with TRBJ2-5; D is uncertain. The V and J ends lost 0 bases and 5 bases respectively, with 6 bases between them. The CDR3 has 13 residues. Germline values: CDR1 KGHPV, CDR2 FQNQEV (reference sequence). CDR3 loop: CASSLSGRDTQYF. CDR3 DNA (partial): TGTGCCAGCAGTCTGTCGGGGAGAGACACCCAGTAC.

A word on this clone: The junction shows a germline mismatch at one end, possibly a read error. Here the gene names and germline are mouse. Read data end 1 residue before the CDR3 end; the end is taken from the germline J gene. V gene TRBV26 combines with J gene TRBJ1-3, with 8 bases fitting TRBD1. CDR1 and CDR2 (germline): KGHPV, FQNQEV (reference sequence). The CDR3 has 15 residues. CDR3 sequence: CAGSPQGASGNTLYF. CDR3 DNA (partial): TGTGCCGGCAGCCCCCAGGGGGCTTCTGGAAATACGCTCTAT.

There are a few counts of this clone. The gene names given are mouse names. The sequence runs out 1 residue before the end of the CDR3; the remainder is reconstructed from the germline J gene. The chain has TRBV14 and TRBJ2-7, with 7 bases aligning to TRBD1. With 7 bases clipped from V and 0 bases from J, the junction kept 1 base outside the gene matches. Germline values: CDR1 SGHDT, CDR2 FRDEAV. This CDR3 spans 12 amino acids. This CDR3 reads CASRDSSYEQYF. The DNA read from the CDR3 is TGTGCCAGCCGGGACAGCTCCTATGAACAGTAC.

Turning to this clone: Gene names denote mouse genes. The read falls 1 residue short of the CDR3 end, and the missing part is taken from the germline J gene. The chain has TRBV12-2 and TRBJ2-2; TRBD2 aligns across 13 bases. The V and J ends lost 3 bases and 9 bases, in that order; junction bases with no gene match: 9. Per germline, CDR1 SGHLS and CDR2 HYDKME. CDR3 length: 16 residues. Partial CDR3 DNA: TGTGCCAGCTCTAAACGGGACTGGGGGGGAGAAAGGCAGCTCTAC. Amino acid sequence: CASSKRDWGGERQLY. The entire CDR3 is CASSKRDWGGERQLYF.

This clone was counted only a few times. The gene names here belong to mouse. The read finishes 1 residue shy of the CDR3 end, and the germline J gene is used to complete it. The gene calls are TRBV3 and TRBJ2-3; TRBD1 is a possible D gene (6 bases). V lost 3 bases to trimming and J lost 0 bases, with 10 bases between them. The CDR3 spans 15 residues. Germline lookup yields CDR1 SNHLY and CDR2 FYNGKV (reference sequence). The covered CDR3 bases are TGTGCCAGCAGCTTCACAGGGTCTAGTGCAGAAACGCTGTAT. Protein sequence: CASSFTGSSAETLY. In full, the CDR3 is CASSFTGSSAETLYF. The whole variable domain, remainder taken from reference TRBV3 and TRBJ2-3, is GPKVLQIPSHQIIDMGQMVTLNCDPVSNHLYFYWYKQILGQQMEFLVNFYNGKVMEKSKLFKDQFSVERPDGSYFTLKIQPTALEDSAVYFCASSFTGSSAETLYFGSGTRLTVL.

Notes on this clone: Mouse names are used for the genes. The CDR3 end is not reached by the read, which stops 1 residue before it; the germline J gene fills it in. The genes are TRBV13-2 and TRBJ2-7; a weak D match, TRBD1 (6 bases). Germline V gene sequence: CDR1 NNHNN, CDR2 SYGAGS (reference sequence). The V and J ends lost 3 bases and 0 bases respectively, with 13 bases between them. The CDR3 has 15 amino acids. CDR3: CASGVPGHSSYEQYF. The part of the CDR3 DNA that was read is TGTGCCAGCGGTGTCCCGGGACATAGCTCCTATGAACAGTAC.

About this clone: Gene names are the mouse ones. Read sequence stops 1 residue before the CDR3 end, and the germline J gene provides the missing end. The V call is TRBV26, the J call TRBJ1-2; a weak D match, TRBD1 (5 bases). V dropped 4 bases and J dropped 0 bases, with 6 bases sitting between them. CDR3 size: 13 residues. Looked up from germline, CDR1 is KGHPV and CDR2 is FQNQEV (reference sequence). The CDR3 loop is CASSPGTNSDYTF. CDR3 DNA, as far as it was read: TGTGCCAGCAGTCCAGGGACAAACTCCGACTACACC.

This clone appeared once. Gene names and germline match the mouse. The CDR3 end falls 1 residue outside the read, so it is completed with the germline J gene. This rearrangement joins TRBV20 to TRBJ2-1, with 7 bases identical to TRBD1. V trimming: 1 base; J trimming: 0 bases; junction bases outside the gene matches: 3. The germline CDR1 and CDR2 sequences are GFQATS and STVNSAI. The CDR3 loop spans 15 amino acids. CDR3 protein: CGARGGTANYAEQFF. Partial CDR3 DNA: TGTGGTGCTAGGGGAGGGACAGCTAACTATGCTGAGCAGTTC.

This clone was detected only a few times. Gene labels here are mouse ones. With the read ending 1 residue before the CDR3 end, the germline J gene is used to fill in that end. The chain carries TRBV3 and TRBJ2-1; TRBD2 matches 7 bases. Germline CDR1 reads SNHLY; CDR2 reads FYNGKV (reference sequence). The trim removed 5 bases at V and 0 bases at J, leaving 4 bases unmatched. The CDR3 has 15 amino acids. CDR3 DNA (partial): TGTGCCAGCAGCCCCTGGGGGTTTAACTATGCTGAGCAGTTC. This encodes CASSPWGFNYAEQF. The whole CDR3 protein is CASSPWGFNYAEQFF.

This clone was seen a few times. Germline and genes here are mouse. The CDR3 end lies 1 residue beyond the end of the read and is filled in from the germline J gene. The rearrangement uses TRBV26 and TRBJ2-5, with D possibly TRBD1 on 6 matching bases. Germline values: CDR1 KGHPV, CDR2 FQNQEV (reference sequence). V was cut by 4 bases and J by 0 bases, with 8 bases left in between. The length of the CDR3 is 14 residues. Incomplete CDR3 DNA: TGTGCCAGCAGTCCGGGACAAAACCAAGACACCCAGTAC. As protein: CASSPGQNQDTQY. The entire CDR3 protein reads CASSPGQNQDTQYF.

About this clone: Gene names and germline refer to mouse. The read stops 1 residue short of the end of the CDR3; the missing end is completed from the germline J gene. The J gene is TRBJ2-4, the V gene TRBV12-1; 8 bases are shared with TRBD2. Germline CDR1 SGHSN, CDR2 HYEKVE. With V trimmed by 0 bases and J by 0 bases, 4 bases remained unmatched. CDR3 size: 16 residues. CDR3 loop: CASSLGWGVSQNTLYF. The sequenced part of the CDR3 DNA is TGTGCCAGCTCTCTCGGCTGGGGGGTTAGTCAAAACACCTTGTAC. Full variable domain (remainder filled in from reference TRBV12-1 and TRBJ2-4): DSGVVQSPRHIIKEKGGRSVLTCIPISGHSNVVWYQQTLGKELKFLIQHYEKVERDKGFLPSRFSVQQFDDYHSEMNMSALELEDSAMYFCASSLGWGVSQNTLYFGAGTRLSVL.

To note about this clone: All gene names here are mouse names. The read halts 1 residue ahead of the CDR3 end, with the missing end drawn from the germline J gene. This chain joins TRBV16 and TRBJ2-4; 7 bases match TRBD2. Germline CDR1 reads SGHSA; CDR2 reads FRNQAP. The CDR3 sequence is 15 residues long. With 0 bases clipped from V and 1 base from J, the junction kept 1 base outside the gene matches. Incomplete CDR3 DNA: TGTGCAAGCAGCTTAGATCTGGGGGGTCAAAACACCTTGTAC. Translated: CASSLDLGGQNTLY. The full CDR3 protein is CASSLDLGGQNTLYF. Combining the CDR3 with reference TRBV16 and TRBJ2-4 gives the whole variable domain NAGVIQTPRHKVTGKGQEATLWCEPISGHSAVFWYRQTIVQGLEFLTYFRNQAPIDDSGMPKERFSAQMPNQSHSTLKIQSTQPQDSAVYLCASSLDLGGQNTLYFGAGTRLSVL.